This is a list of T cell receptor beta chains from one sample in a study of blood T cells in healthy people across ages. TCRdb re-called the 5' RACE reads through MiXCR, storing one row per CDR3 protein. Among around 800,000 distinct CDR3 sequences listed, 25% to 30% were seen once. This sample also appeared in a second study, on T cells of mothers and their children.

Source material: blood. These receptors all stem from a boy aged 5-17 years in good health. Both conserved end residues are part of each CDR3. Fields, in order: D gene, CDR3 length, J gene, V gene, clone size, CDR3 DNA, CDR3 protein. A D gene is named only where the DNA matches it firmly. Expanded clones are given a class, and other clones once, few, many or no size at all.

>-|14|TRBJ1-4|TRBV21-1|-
TGTGCCAGCAGCAAGGGGGCCCAGGATGAAAAACTGTTTTTT
CASSKGAQDEKLFF
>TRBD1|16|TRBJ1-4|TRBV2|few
TGTGCCAGCAGTGTTTCCTCAGGGGGAAGGAATGAAAAACTGTTTTTT
CASSVSSGGRNEKLFF
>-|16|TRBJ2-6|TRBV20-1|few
TGCAGTGCTAGCCGGGGCGCTTCCCCTGGGGCCAACGTCCTGACTTTC
CSASRGASPGANVLTF
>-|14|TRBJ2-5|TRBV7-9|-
TGTGCCAGCAGCTTACTCCTCCCAGGGGCGGGGCAGTACTTC
CASSLLLPGAGQYF
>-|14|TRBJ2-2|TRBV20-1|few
TGCAGTGCTAGAACAGGGGAGGGCACCGGGGAGCTGTTTTTT
CSARTGEGTGELFF
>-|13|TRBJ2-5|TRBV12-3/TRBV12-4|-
TGTGCCAGCAGGCGACGCTCACAAGAGACCCAGTACTTC
CASRRRSQETQYF
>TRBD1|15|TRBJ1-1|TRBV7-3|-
TGTGCCAGCAGCTTAAATTATGACAGGGGAACTGAAGCTTTCTTT
CASSLNYDRGTEAFF
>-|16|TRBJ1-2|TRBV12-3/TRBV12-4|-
TGTGCCAGCAGTTTTGGGGGTGGCCGTTTGAACTATGGCTACACCTTC
CASSFGGGRLNYGYTF
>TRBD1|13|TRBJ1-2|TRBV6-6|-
TGTGCCAGCACCCGCGGGACAGACTATGGCTACACCTTC
CASTRGTDYGYTF
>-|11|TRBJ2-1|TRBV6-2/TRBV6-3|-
TGTGCCTGTGGAGCAGGCGATGAGCAGTTCTTC
CACGAGDEQFF
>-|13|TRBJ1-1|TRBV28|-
TGTGCCAGCAGTGGAGCCGGGAACACTGAAGCTTTCTTT
CASSGAGNTEAFF
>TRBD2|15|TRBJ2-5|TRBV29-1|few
TGCAGCGTTGAGTGGACTAGCGGGCCCCAAGAGACCCAGTACTTC
CSVEWTSGPQETQYF
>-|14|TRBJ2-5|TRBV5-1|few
TGCGCCAGCAGCGACGGGACAGTTTCGAGCGGGCAGTACTTC
CASSDGTVSSGQYF
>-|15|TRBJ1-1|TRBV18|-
TGTGCCAGCTCACCGAGGACGGGAGGTGACACTGAAGCTTTCTTT
CASSPRTGGDTEAFF
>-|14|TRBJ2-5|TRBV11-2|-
TGTGCCAGCAGCAAGTCGGGACCTCAAGAGACCCAGTACTTC
CASSKSGPQETQYF
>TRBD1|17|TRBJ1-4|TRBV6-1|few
TGTGCCTCCCGGCCGGGACAGTCTTTTTGGAGTGAGGAAAAACTGTTTTTT
CASRPGQSFWSEEKLFF
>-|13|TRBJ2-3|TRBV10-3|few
TGTGCCATCGGGTCAGGGTACACAGATACGCAGTATTTT
CAIGSGYTDTQYF
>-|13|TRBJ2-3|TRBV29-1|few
TGCAGCGTTGATGTTTTAGAGGCCGATACGCAGTATTTT
CSVDVLEADTQYF
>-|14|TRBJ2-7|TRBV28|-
TGTGCCAGCAGTTTTCGGGTCCGAGTGTACGAGCAGTACTTC
CASSFRVRVYEQYF
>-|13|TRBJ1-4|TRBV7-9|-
TGTGCCAGCAGCTTTCGGAGAGATGAAAAACTGTTTTTT
CASSFRRDEKLFF
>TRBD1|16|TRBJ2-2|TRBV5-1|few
TGCGCCAGCAGCCTGGGACAGGGGAGTCGAGGTGGGGAGCTGTTTTTT
CASSLGQGSRGGELFF
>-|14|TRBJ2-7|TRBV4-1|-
TGCGCCAGCAGCCAAGATCCAGACCTCTACGAGCAGTACTTC
CASSQDPDLYEQYF
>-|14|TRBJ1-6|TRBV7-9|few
TGTGCCAGCAGCTCTGGGACGGCTAATTCACCCCTCCACTTT
CASSSGTANSPLHF
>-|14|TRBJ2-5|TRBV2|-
TGTGCCAGCAGCGTCTGGGACAGCGGGGAGACCCAGTACTTC
CASSVWDSGETQYF
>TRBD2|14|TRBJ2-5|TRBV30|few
TGTGCCTGGAGTGTAGGTAGCGGGGAAGAGACCCAGTACTTC
CAWSVGSGEETQYF